This T cell receptor beta chain was sequenced during a study of tissue T cells after allogeneic stem cell transplantation. TCRdb's copy holds only in-frame clones and misses some; the assay was immunoSEQ multiplex PCR. The sample consists of under 50,000 clones, more than 90% of them appearing once. The CDR3 is made up of 14 amino acids. Germline V gene sequence: CDR1 SGHKS, CDR2 YYEKEE (reference sequence). The ends were cut back, 2 bases at V and 7 bases at J, with 16 bases in the middle. This TCR derives from a woman aged 35-75 years who later had graft-versus-host disease after an allogeneic stem cell transplant. Material: blood, obtained before transplantation. The genes are TRBV5-5 and TRBJ2-7; D may match TRBD1 or TRBD2 (5 bases each). The CDR3 region is CASSFNGATEEQYF. The CDR3 coding sequence is TGTGCCAGCAGCTTTAACGGGGCTACGGAGGAGCAGTACTTC. The variable domain in full, with the rest retrieved from reference TRBV5-5 and TRBJ2-7, is DAGVTQSPTHLIKTRGQQVTLRCSPISGHKSVSWYQQVLGQGPQFIFQYYEKEERGRGNFPDRFSARQFPNYSSELNVNALLLGDSALYLCASSFNGATEEQYFGPGTRLTVT.